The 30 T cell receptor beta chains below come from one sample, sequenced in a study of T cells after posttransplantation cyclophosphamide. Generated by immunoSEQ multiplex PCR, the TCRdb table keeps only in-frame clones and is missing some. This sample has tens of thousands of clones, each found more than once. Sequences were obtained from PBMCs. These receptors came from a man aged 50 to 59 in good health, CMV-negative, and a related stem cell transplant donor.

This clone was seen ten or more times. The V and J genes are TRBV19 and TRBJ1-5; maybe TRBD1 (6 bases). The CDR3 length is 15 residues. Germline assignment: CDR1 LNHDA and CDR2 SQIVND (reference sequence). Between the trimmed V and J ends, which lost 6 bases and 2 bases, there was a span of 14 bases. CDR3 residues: CASSWGGRGNQPQHF. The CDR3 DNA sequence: TGTGCCAGTAGCTGGGGGGGCAGGGGCAATCAGCCCCAGCATTTT.

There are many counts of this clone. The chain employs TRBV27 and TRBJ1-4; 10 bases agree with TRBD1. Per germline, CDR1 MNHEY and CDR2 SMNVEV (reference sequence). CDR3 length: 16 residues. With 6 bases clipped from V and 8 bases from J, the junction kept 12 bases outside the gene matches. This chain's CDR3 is CASSEGSGTGVEKLFF. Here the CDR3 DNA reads TGTGCCAGCAGCGAAGGGTCCGGGACAGGGGTCGAAAAACTGTTTTTT.

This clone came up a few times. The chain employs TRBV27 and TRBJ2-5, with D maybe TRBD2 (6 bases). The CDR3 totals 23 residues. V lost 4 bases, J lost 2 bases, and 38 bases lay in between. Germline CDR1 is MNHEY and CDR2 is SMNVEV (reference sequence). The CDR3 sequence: CASSSKYDPRLAFGVLLQETQYF. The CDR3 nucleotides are TGTGCCAGCAGTTCCAAATACGACCCTCGTCTAGCGTTCGGAGTTCTATTACAAGAGACCCAGTACTTC.

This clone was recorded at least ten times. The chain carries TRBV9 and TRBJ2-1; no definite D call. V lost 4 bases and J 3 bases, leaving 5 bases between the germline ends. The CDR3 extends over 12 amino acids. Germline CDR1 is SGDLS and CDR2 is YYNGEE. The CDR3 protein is CASSPRYNEQFF. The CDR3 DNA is TGTGCCAGCAGCCCCCGCTACAATGAGCAGTTCTTC.

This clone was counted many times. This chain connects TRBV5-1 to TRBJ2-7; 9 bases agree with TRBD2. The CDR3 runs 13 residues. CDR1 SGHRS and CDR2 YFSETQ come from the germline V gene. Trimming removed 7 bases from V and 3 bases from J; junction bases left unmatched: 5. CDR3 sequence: CASQDSGSYEQYF. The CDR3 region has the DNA TGCGCCAGCCAAGATAGCGGGAGCTACGAGCAGTACTTC.

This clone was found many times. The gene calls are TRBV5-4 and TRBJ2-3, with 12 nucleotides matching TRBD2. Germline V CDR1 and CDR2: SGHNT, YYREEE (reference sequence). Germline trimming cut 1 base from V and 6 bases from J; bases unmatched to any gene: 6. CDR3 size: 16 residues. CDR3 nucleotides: TGTGCCAGCAGCTTGAGGCTAGCGGGAGGGCCGGATACGCAGTATTTT. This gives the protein CASSLRLAGGPDTQYF.

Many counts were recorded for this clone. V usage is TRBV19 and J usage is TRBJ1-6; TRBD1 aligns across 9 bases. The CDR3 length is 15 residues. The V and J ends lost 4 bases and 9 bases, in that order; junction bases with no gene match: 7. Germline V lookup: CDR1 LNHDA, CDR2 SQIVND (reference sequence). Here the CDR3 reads CASSTPDRGTSPLHF. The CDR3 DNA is TGTGCCAGTAGTACCCCGGACAGGGGAACTTCACCCCTCCACTTT.

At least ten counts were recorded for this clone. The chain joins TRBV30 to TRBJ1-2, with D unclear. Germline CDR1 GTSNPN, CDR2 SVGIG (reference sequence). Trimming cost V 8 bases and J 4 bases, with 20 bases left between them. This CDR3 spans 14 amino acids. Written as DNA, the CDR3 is TGTGCCGGGAACCGACTGCTACGAGGCTATGGCTACACCTTC. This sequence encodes CAGNRLLRGYGYTF. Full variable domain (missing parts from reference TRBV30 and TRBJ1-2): SQTIHQWPATLVQPVGSPLSLECTVEGTSNPNLYWYRQAAGRGLQLLFYSVGIGQISSEVPQNLSASRPQDRQFILSSKKLLLSDSGFYLCAGNRLLRGYGYTFGSGTRLTVV.

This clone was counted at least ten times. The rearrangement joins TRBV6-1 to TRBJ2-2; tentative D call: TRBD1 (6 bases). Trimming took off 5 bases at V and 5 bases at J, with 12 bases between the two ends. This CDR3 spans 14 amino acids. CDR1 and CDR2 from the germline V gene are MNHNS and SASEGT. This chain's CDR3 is CASSSIQGTGELFF. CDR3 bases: TGTGCCAGCAGTTCCATACAGGGTACCGGGGAGCTGTTTTTT.

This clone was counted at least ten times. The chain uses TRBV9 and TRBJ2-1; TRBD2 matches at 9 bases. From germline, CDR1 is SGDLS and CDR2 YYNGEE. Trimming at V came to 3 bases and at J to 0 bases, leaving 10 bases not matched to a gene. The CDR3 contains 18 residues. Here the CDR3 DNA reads TGTGCCAGCAGCGCCCCTCGCGGGAGGGTTAGCTCCTACAATGAGCAGTTCTTC. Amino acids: CASSAPRGRVSSYNEQFF.

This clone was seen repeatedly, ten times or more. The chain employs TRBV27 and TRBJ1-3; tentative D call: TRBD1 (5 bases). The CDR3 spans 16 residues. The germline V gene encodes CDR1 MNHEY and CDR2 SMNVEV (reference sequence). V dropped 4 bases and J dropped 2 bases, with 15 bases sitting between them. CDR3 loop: CASSSLRGGTGNTIYF. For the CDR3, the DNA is TGTGCCAGCAGTTCCCTCCGGGGGGGGACTGGAAACACCATATATTTT.

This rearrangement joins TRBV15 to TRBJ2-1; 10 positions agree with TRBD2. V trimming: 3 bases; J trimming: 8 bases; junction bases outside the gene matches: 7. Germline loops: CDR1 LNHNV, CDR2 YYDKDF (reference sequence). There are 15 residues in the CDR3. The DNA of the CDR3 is TGTGCCACCAGCAGCCTGGGACTAGCGAAGGATGAGCAGTTCTTC. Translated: CATSSLGLAKDEQFF.

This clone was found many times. This CDR3 is CASSEVIAGPGELFF. CDR3 nucleotides: TGTGCCAGCAGTGAAGTCATTGCAGGGCCCGGGGAGCTGTTTTTT. The rearrangement links TRBV6-1 to TRBJ2-2; D possibly corresponds to TRBD1 (5 bases). The CDR3 covers 15 residues. Germline V gene lookup returns CDR1 MNHNS and CDR2 SASEGT. Trimming took off 1 base at V and 6 bases at J, with 12 bases between the two ends.

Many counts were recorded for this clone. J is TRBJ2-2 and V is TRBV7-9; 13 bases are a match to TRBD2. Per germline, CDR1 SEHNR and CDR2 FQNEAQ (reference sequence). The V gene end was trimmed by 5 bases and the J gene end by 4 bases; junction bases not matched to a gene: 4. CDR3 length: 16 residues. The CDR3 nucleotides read TGTGCCAGCAGCCGGACTAGCGGGAGAGGCACCGGGGAGCTGTTTTTT. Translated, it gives CASSRTSGRGTGELFF.

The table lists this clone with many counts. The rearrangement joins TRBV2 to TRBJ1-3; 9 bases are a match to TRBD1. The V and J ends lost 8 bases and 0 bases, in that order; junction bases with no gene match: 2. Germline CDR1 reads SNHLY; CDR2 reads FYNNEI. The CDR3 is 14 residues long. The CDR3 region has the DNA TGTGCCAGCGGGACAGGGCACTCTGGAAACACCATATATTTT. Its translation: CASGTGHSGNTIYF. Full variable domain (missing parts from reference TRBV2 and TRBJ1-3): EPEVTQTPSHQVTQMGQEVILRCVPISNHLYFYWYRQILGQKVEFLVSFYNNEISEKSEIFDDQFSVERPDGSNFTLKIRSTKLEDSAMYFCASGTGHSGNTIYFGEGSWLTVV.

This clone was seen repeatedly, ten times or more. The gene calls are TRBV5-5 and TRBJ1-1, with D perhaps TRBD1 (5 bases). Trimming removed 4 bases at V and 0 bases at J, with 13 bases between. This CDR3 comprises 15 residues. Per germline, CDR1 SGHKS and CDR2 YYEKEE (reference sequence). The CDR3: CASSRVDRLNTEAFF. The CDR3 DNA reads TGTGCCAGCAGCAGAGTAGACAGATTGAACACTGAAGCTTTCTTT.

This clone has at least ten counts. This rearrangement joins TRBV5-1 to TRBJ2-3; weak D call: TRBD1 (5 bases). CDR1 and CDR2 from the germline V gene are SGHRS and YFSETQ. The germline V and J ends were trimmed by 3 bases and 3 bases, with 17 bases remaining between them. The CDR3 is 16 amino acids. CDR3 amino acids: CASSWVGLTGTDTQYF. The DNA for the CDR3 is TGCGCCAGCAGCTGGGTGGGGCTAACTGGGACAGATACGCAGTATTTT.

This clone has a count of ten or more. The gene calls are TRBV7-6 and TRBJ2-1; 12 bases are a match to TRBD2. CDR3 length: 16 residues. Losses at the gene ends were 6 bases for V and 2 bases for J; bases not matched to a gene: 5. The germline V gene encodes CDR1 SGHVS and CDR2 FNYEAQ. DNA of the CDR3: TGTGCCAGCAGTCCTAGCGGGGGGGCTACCTACAATGAGCAGTTCTTC. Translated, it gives CASSPSGGATYNEQFF.

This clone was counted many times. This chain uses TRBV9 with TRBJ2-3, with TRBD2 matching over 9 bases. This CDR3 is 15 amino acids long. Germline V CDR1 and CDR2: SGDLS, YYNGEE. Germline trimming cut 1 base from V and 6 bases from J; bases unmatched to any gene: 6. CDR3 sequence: CASSVLGGGVDTQYF. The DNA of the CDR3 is TGTGCCAGCAGCGTATTAGGCGGGGGGGTCGATACGCAGTATTTT.

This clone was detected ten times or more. The CDR3 is CASNRASSSGNTIYF. The CDR3 nucleotides are TGTGCCAGCAACAGGGCATCGAGCTCTGGAAACACCATATATTTT. The chain uses TRBV13 and TRBJ1-3; maybe TRBD1 (6 bases). The CDR3 sequence is 15 residues long. CDR1 is PRHDT, CDR2 FYEKMQ, per germline (reference sequence). Trimming shortened V by 7 bases and J by 0 bases, and 13 bases separated the two germline ends.

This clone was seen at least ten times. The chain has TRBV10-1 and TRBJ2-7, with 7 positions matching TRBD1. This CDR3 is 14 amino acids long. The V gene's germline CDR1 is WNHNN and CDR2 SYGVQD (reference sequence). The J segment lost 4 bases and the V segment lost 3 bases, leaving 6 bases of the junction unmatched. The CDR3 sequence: CASSDGQGVYEQYF. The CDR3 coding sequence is TGCGCCAGCAGTGATGGGCAGGGGGTTTACGAGCAGTACTTC.

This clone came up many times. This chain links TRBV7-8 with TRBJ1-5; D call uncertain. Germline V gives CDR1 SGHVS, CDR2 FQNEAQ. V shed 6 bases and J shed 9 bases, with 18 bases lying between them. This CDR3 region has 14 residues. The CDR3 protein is CASSSKSRGWPQHF. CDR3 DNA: TGTGCCAGCAGTTCAAAGTCGAGAGGTTGGCCCCAGCATTTT.

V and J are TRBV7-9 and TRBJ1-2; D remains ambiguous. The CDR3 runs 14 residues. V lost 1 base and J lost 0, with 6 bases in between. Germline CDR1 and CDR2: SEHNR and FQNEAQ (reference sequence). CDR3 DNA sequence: TGTGCCAGCAGCTTAGTTTCGGCTAACTATGGCTACACCTTC. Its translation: CASSLVSANYGYTF.

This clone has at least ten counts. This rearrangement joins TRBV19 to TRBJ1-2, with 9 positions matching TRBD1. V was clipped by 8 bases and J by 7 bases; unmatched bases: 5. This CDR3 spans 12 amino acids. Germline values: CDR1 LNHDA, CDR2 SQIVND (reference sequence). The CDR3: CASGTGRAGYTF. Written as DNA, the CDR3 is TGTGCCAGTGGGACAGGGAGGGCTGGCTACACCTTC.

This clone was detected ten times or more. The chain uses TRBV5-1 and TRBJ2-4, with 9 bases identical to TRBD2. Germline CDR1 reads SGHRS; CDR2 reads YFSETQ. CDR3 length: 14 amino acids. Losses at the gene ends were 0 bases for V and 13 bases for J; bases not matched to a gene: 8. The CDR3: CASSLDGSGGKQYF. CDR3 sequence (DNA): TGCGCCAGCAGCTTGGATGGTAGCGGGGGCAAACAGTACTTC.

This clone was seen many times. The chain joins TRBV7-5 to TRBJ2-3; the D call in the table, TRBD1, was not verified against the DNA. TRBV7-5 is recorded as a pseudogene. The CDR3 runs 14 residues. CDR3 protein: CAGRDSKSTDTQYF. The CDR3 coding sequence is TGTGCCGGCAGGGACAGTAAAAGCACAGATACGCAGTATTTT.

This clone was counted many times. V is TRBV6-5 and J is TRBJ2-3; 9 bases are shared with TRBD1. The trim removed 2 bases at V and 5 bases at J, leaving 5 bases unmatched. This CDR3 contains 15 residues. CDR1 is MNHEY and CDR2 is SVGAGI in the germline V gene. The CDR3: CASSYTTGGEDTQYF. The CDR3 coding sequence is TGTGCCAGCAGTTACACGACAGGGGGGGAAGATACGCAGTATTTT.

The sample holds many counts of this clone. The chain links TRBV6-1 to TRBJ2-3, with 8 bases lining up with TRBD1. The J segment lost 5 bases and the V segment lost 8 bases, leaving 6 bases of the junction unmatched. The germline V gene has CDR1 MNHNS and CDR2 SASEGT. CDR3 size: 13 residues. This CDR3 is CASPTGEEDTQYF. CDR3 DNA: TGTGCCAGCCCGACAGGGGAGGAAGATACGCAGTATTTT.

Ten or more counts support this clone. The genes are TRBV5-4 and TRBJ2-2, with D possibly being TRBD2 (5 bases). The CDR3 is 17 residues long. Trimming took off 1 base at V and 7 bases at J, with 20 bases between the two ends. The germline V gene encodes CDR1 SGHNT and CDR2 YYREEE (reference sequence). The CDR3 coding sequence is TGTGCCAGCAGCTTGTCTTATGTGACTACCCAAAGCGGGGAGCTGTTTTTT. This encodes CASSLSYVTTQSGELFF.

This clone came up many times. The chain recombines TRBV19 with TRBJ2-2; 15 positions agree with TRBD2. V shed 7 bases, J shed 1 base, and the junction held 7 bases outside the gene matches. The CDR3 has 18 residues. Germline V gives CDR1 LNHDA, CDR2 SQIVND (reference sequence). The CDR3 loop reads CASNRGLAGGLNTGELFF. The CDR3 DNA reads TGTGCCAGTAACCGAGGACTAGCGGGGGGGCTGAACACCGGGGAGCTGTTTTTT. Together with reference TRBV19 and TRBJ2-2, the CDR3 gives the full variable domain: DGGITQSPKYLFRKEGQNVTLSCEQNLNHDAMYWYRQDPGQGLRLIYYSQIVNDFQKGDIAEGYSVSREKKESFPLTVTSAQKNPTAFYLCASNRGLAGGLNTGELFFGEGSRLTVL.